This entry features one TCR beta chain sequence. Its antigen is not yet known. It has no much larger one-base neighbor in the sample; base qualities were not kept. To prepare the library, the immunoSEQ multiplex PCR assay was applied. The multiplex PCR relied on a mix of 60 forward primers for TCR Vbeta segments and 13 reverse primers for TCR Jbeta segments. A multiplex PCR assay on genomic DNA amplified the CDR3 region of rearranged TCR beta genes. The Illumina HiSeq System was used to sequence the amplified TCR beta libraries as 87-base-pair reads. In the original analysis: A later analysis tallied roughly 80 million unique TCR beta chains across the 660 or so repertoires, and about 10 million of those chains were shared by two or more donors. Raw reads were error-corrected and collapsed into unique sequences with a nearest-neighbor algorithm that merged closely related sequences to remove PCR and sequencing errors. V, D and J gene segments were assigned by aligning CDR3 sequences to IMGT reference sequences. Each retained sequence needed at least a six-nucleotide match to both a V gene segment and a J gene segment. A rearrangement counted as productive if the CDR3 had no stop codons and remained in frame with V and J, and every other rearrangement counted as non-productive. CDR3 was defined according to IMGT convention as the region running from the second conserved V-encoded cysteine to the conserved J-encoded phenylalanine. The earlier analysis of about 590 of the donors excluded sequences that lacked an unambiguous match to a single V gene segment. An earlier analysis of around 600 of the donors classified V segments as functional when productive rearrangements were above 56.7% and as segregating when the standard deviation between donors was above 5%. A statistical classification framework was developed to diagnose cytomegalovirus status using the catalog of TCR beta chain sequences. A later analysis assigned V and J genes by comparing TCR nucleotide sequences with IMGT/GENE-DB human TR gene sequences. A later analysis assigned CDR3 sequences and most-parsimonious VDJ recombination scenarios with the TCRdist pipeline. In a later analysis, each TCR beta chain was defined by its CDR3 amino acid sequence together with its V-gene family, and reads without a unique V-gene family were excluded. To address suspected cross-contamination and a sequencing artifact, a later analysis removed some 620 highly shared, low-generation-probability nucleotide sequences. In a later analysis, a clonal expansion index for each public chain was calculated from normalized within-repertoire ranks of inferred template counts. In a later analysis, generation probabilities were computed with a VDJ recombination model fitted to out-of-frame rearrangements, and the resulting probabilities were checked against IGoR. A later analysis scored TCR-TCR, TCR-HLA and TCR-CMV co-occurrence with hypergeometric tests, applying a repertoire-size bias correction to TCR pairs. False discovery rates were estimated in a later analysis by permuting HLA or CMV assignments 20 times. A later analysis grouped co-occurring TCRs with DBSCAN, adding TCRdist sequence similarity when clustering within HLA-allele-positive subsets. Co-occurrence clustering excluded repertoires with fewer than 30,000 or more than 120,000 public chains, plus five with anomalous nucleotide sharing. TCRdb limited this immuneACCESS table to in-frame rearrangements with V and J called. A share of clones is missing; checked studies link under half to unresolved V genes, and the rest is unexplained. The V and J calls and the clone size are those of that table, but D and trimming were determined from the DNA. The sample profile shows about 130,000 clones; about 70% of them were found once. The ten largest account for 2.5% to 3.5% of the sample.

The data derive from a study of cytomegalovirus exposure and HLA in healthy donors (dated by TCRdb to the late 2010s). About the investigation overall: According to an earlier analysis of 587 of the donors, 150 million to 200 million T cells yielded 90 million to 130 million unique TCR beta sequences and roughly 280 Gb of sequence data. Along with the roughly 670-subject first cohort, a separate validation cohort of over a hundred different subjects was used. The number of typed donors differed by locus: about 629-640 for A, B, C, DRB1 and DQB1; some 540 for DQA1; fewer than 610 for DPA1; and about 450 for DPB1. About 300 gigabases of sequencing data and tens of millions of unique TCR sequences were included in an early release covering 550 to 800 HLA-typed donors. A handful of DR-DQ haplotypes were handled as single units for association and clustering because linkage in the cohort was strong. Every repertoire in the discovery cohort had been generated on one and the same sequencing platform. HLA typing included class I and class II loci at four-digit resolution. The later analysis used no new phenotypic data to find candidate immune exposures, relying instead on TCR beta sequences and their occurrence across donors. Of the roughly 400 genotyped donors, roughly 80% fell in the genetic ancestry cluster associated with self-reported Caucasian donors. Among almost 400 genotyped donors of the cohort, an average of about 240,000 unique TCR beta nucleotide sequences were sequenced per donor, around 18% of them non-productive. Donor age, sex, ethnicity and CMV serostatus were compiled together with the repertoire data. High-throughput TCR immunosequencing, statistical association of individual TCRs with disease status, and machine learning were combined to predict cytomegalovirus infection status. The study was designed to test whether signatures of past pathogen exposure could be identified by cataloging public T cell receptors. A later analysis re-analyzed previously published TCR beta repertoires from 666 donors and added high-resolution HLA genotyping to study TCR occurrence patterns. Using immunosequencing, the study profiled T cell repertoires from some 670 subjects and related those repertoires to cytomegalovirus serostatus. In a later genetic analysis, genome-wide SNP genotypes for about 60% of the 666 donors were used, and that subset was treated as a discovery cohort. To decide whether each TCR beta V gene segment behaved as functional or pseudogenic, an earlier analysis of 587 of the donors relied on high-throughput TCR beta sequencing. General study outcomes and caveats: Presence/absence analyses assumed roughly uniform sequencing depth across donors, an assumption that may not hold. In vitro tests confirmed that a few of the cytomegalovirus-associated TCR beta chains recognize cytomegalovirus antigens. According to the authors, the approach could potentially be generalized to other disease states and immunological phenotypes. In a later genetic analysis, a missense DCLRE1C variant was associated with V-gene and J-gene trimming of TCR beta chains, and the association was replicated in an independent cohort. The study listed 150 to 200 TCR beta chains as associated with cytomegalovirus. In a later analysis, around 17,000 TCR beta sequences were associated with specific HLA alleles at a false discovery rate of 0.05. Assigning TCR associations to individual alleles was difficult when HLA alleles, especially DR and DQ, strongly co-occurred. Compared with the approximately 710-donor mean, donors in an Asian-associated ancestry cluster had fewer N-insertions in productive TCRs, according to a later genetic analysis. A later analysis reported that several top co-occurrence clusters appeared linked to parvovirus B19, influenza, CMV and Epstein-Barr virus. In an earlier analysis of fewer than 750 of the donors, most TCR beta V segments were observed in productive rearrangements about 90% or about 30% of the time, broadly matching IMGT annotations. Most TCR sequences were seen in very few donors, while some public TCRs were found in many individuals. A later analysis found that TCR association rates varied across HLA loci, with DRB1 alleles showing the most associated TCRs and HLA-C alleles the fewest. For the cohort, immune exposure information was limited to CMV serostatus. In both the original and validation cohorts, the classifier was reported to diagnose cytomegalovirus status with high specificity and sensitivity. A further reported finding was that TCR beta sequences accurately predicted the HLA-A and HLA-B alleles for most subjects in the first cohort. Some IMGT-functional V segments, including TRBV6-2 and TRBV6-3, could not be told apart with the 87-base-pair reads, so those segments were excluded. The earlier analysis of 450 to 700 of the donors excluded 15 to 20 rarely observed V segments, including chromosome 9 orphons, because counts were too low. A later analysis found that HLA-associated TCR beta chains were more clonally expanded and had lower generation probabilities than equally common non-associated chains. Only TCR beta chains were sequenced in this cohort, and the absence of alpha or paired-chain data limited detectable features. Correlated functional status among segregating V segments might be attributable to linkage disequilibrium, but an unknown experimental factor could not be ruled out. A group of highly shared sequence variants was considered likely to be a technical artifact of the sequencing pipeline. Most CMV-associated TCR beta chains appeared to be HLA-restricted in a later analysis, and the HLA associations seemed to be driven largely by CMV exposure. Because HLA typing was missing for some donors at each locus, association tests included only the typed subset.

Including cysteine and phenylalanine, the CDR3 has 16 amino acids. The only DNA kept is the CDR3, 48 bases in frame from the first base. V loses 4 bases, J loses 0 bases, and the germline ends lie 15 bases apart. From the germline V gene, CDR1 is MNHEY and CDR2 is SVGAGI. The cohort was made up of 500 to 850 healthy bone marrow donors. All cohort members were sampled while nominally healthy, although unrecorded immune exposures were likely present. The donor tested CMV seronegative, placing the donor among the 350 or so seronegative members of the cohort. Every donor gave a peripheral blood sample, and the peripheral blood mononuclear cells from that sample were used for TCR beta sequencing. The Qiagen DNeasy Blood Extraction Kit was used to extract genomic DNA from the blood cell samples.

The sequence joins TRBV6-5 to TRBJ1-2; perhaps TRBD1 is the D gene, with 5 bases matching. Sequenced sample: PBMCs. This TCR was recovered from a middle-aged man in good health and CMV-seronegative. The CDR3 sequence is CASSSPWTSPNYGYTF. The DNA sequence is TGTGCCAGCAGTTCCCCCTGGACAAGCCCTAACTATGGCTACACCTTC.